The 3 T cell receptor beta chains reported below all come from one sample, sequenced in a study of sequential checkpoint blockade in melanoma. As to treatment: randomized to nivolumab then ipilimumab (arm A) or the reverse (arm B). Assay used: immunoSEQ multiplex PCR; TCRdb lists only in-frame clones, some missing. The table lists around 9,100 clones, around three fifths of them singletons, with about 41% in the top ten. The sequencing used CD8+ T cells sorted from blood (inferred from file names), collected from a patient given nivolumab and ipilimumab in sequence. These receptors were taken from a human donor with melanoma.

The CDR3: CASSPLTEVQETQYF. The CDR3 coding sequence is TGTGCCAGCAGCCCCCTAACGGAGGTTCAAGAGACCCAGTACTTC. The chain employs TRBV6-6 and TRBJ2-5; tentatively, D is TRBD2 (5 bases). The CDR3 is 15 amino acids. Per germline, CDR1 MNHNY and CDR2 SVGAGI (reference sequence). Trimming pared 6 bases from V and 2 bases from J, leaving 16 bases between.

The gene calls are TRBV6-5 and TRBJ1-1; D remains ambiguous. The germline gives CDR1 MNHEY, CDR2 SVGAGI. The CDR3 is 13 amino acids. V lost 0 bases and J lost 8, with 10 bases in between. CDR3 nucleotides: TGTGCCAGCAGTTACTCGGGCAAGGTAGAAGCTTTCTTT. Translation: CASSYSGKVEAFF.

The chain uses TRBV6-5 and TRBJ2-2, with 11 bases that match TRBD2. J was trimmed by 3 bases and V by 6 bases; bases with no gene match: 3. The CDR3 is 15 residues long. The germline V gene has CDR1 MNHEY and CDR2 SVGAGI. The CDR3 DNA reads TGTGCCAGCAGCTCGACTAGCGGGGACACCGGGGAGCTGTTTTTT. Translating it yields CASSSTSGDTGELFF.